A selection of T cell receptor beta chains follows, all from one sample in a study of T cell changes during pregnancy in multiple sclerosis. Assay used: immunoSEQ multiplex PCR; TCRdb lists only in-frame clones, some missing. The repertoire holds about 40,000 clones, with roughly nine tenths as singletons. The sequences come from CD4+ T cells from peripheral blood mononuclear cells, collected before pregnancy. The receptors shown here come from a female donor with multiple sclerosis, enrolled in a pregnancy study. Both conserved end residues are trimmed from each CDR3.

V gene: TRBV29-1; J gene: TRBJ2-6; CDR3 protein: SVDGAGANVLT
V gene: TRBV30; J gene: TRBJ1-2; CDR3 protein: AWGLQGAYGYT
V gene: TRBV5-1; J gene: TRBJ2-7; CDR3 protein: ASSLLGTGRFDEQY
V gene: TRBV4-2; J gene: TRBJ1-3; CDR3 protein: ASSPSDRYSGNTIY
V gene: TRBV6-5; J gene: TRBJ1-2; CDR3 protein: ASSYSTGAVSGYT
V gene: TRBV7-2; J gene: TRBJ1-5; CDR3 protein: ASSFRDRGQPQH
V gene: TRBV18; J gene: TRBJ1-6; CDR3 protein: ASSPGQGYSPLH
V gene: TRBV5-1; J gene: TRBJ2-7; CDR3 protein: ASSLVRADYEQY
V gene: TRBV15; J gene: TRBJ1-3; CDR3 protein: ATSRDTGGIDTIY
V gene: TRBV19; J gene: TRBJ1-2; CDR3 protein: ASRGDINYGYT
V gene: TRBV9; J gene: TRBJ2-3; CDR3 protein: ASSPPGHDRRGRGTDTQY
V gene: TRBV5-1; J gene: TRBJ2-1; CDR3 protein: ASSPPLAGSYNEQF
V gene: TRBV25-1; J gene: TRBJ2-2; CDR3 protein: ASSEYNLTGGTGELF
V gene: TRBV25-1; J gene: TRBJ2-5; CDR3 protein: ASSEAGEETQY
V gene: TRBV7-8; J gene: TRBJ1-2; CDR3 protein: ASSEDRGAGYT
V gene: TRBV6-5; J gene: TRBJ1-6; CDR3 protein: ASRRQGGSPLH
V gene: TRBV7-3; J gene: TRBJ1-2; CDR3 protein: ASHPGQGFSLYGYT
V gene: TRBV4-1; J gene: TRBJ1-5; CDR3 protein: ASSQGDSARGSNQPQH
V gene: TRBV4-3; J gene: TRBJ2-3; CDR3 protein: ASTMGRGAGTDTQY
V gene: TRBV7-3; J gene: TRBJ1-3; CDR3 protein: ASSLTRQGAGNTIY
V gene: TRBV5-4; J gene: TRBJ2-5; CDR3 protein: ASSLVGSGGETQY
V gene: TRBV5-1; J gene: TRBJ1-3; CDR3 protein: ASSLRPGTGFRVGNTIY
V gene: TRBV6-6; J gene: TRBJ1-1; CDR3 protein: ASIRQANTEAF
V gene: TRBV19; J gene: TRBJ2-5; CDR3 protein: ASSIYVSQETQY
V gene: TRBV9; J gene: TRBJ2-3; CDR3 protein: ASSPSGTGYPDTQY
V gene: TRBV5-4; J gene: TRBJ1-5; CDR3 protein: ASSLQGEQPQH
V gene: TRBV4-1; J gene: TRBJ1-4; CDR3 protein: ASSQENRADNEKLF
V gene: TRBV4-1; J gene: TRBJ1-1; CDR3 protein: ASSHGLGKHTEAF
V gene: TRBV7-9; J gene: TRBJ1-2; CDR3 protein: ASSYKTGGTYGYT
V gene: TRBV2; J gene: TRBJ1-1; CDR3 protein: ASSLRQGSEAF
V gene: TRBV10-3; J gene: TRBJ2-7; CDR3 protein: AISVRGQVEQY
V gene: TRBV5-1; J gene: TRBJ2-5; CDR3 protein: ASREHTRGETQY
V gene: TRBV2; J gene: TRBJ1-2; CDR3 protein: ASSEMSGQGSGYT
V gene: TRBV21-1; J gene: TRBJ1-4; CDR3 protein: ASSVNQGGATNEKLF
V gene: TRBV4-2; J gene: TRBJ2-1; CDR3 protein: ASSQDVEEQF
V gene: TRBV19; J gene: TRBJ2-3; CDR3 protein: ASSISFVATDTQY
V gene: TRBV19; J gene: TRBJ1-1; CDR3 protein: ASSPITQGSAAF
V gene: TRBV7-8; J gene: TRBJ1-1; CDR3 protein: ASSLSGGGTEAF
V gene: TRBV30; J gene: TRBJ2-5; CDR3 protein: AWTSRGGILQETQY
V gene: TRBV6-5; J gene: TRBJ2-7; CDR3 protein: ASSYSSRGPPYEQY
V gene: TRBV7-8; J gene: TRBJ1-1; CDR3 protein: ASSVDRVVNEAF
V gene: TRBV14; J gene: TRBJ1-1; CDR3 protein: ASSQYRGMNTEAF
V gene: TRBV11-1; J gene: TRBJ2-7; CDR3 protein: ASSPRGGAYEQY
V gene: TRBV6-5; J gene: TRBJ1-6; CDR3 protein: ASHLRVRSPLH
V gene: TRBV7-9; J gene: TRBJ1-5; CDR3 protein: ASSLTGFQPQH
V gene: TRBV14; J gene: TRBJ2-7; CDR3 protein: ASSQVLEQY
V gene: TRBV20-1; J gene: TRBJ1-1; CDR3 protein: SLFGTEAF